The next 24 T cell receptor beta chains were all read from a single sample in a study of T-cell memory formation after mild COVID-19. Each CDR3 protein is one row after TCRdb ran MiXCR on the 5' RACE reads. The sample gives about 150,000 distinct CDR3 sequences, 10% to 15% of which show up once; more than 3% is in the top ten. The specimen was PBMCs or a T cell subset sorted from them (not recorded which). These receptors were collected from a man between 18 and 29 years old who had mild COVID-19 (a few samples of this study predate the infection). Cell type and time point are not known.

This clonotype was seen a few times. The CDR3 DNA sequence: TGTGCCAGCAGCGTAGTTGTAGGGGCAAATTCACCCCTCCACTTT. Amino acid sequence: CASSVVVGANSPLHF. The chain uses TRBV9 and TRBJ1-6; a possible D gene is TRBD1 (5 bases). This CDR3 is 15 amino acids long. Germline V CDR1 and CDR2: SGDLS, YYNGEE. Trimming shortened V by 0 bases and J by 7 bases, and 11 bases separated the two germline ends.

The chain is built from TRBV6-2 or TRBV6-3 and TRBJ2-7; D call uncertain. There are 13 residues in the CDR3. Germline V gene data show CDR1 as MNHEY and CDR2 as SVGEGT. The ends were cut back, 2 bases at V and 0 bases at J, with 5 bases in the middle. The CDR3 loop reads CASSYVLSYEQYF. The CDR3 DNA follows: TGTGCCAGCAGTTACGTCCTCTCCTACGAGCAGTACTTC.

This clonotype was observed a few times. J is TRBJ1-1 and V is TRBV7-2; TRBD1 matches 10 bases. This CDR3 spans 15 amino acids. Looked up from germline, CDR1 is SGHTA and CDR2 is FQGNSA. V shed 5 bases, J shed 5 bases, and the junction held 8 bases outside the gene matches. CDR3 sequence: CASSVTGQGRTEAFF. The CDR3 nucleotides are TGTGCCAGCAGCGTAACGGGACAGGGGAGGACTGAAGCTTTCTTT.

CDR3 protein: CASRRTGYYEQHV. The DNA for the CDR3 is TGTGCCAGCAGACGGACAGGGTACTACGAGCAGCACGTC. The V gene is TRBV6-5, the J gene TRBJ2-7; the match to TRBD1 covers 8 bases. The length of the CDR3 is 13 residues. Germline CDR1 reads MNHEY; CDR2 reads SVGAGI.

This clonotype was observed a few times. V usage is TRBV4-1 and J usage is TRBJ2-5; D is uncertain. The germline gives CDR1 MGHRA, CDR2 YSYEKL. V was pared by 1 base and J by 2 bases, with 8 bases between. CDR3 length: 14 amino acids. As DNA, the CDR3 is TGCGCCAGCAGCCAAGTCGGCAGGCAAGAGACCCAGTACTTC. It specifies CASSQVGRQETQYF.

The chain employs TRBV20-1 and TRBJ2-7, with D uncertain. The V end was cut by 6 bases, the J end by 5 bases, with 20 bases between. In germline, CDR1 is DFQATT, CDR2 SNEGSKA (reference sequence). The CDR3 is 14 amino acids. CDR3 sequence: CSAPGGYVQHEQYF. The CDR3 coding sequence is TGCAGTGCCCCCGGTGGGTACGTGCAGCACGAGCAGTACTTC.

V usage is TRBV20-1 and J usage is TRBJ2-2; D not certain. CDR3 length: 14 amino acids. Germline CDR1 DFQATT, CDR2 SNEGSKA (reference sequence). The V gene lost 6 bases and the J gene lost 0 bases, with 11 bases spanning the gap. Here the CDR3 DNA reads TGCAGTGCAAAGACACTCGCGAACACCGGGGAGCTGTTTTTT. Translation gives CSAKTLANTGELFF.

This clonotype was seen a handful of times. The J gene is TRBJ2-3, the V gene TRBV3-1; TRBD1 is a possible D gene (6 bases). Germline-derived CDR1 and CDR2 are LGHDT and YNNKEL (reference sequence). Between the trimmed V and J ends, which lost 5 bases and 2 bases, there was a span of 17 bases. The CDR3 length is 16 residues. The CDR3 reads CASSAMGADFTDTQYF. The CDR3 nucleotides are TGTGCCAGCAGCGCGATGGGGGCCGATTTCACAGATACGCAGTATTTT.

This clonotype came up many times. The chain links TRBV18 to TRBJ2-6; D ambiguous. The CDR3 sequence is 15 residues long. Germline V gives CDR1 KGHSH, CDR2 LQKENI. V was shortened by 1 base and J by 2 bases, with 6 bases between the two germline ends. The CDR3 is CASSPLGTGANVLTF. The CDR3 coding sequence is TGTGCCAGCTCACCACTGGGGACTGGGGCCAACGTCCTGACTTTC.

CDR3 sequence: CAWHTRGLYDSPLHF. Written as DNA, the CDR3 is TGTGCCTGGCATACGAGGGGGCTCTATGACTCACCCCTCCACTTT. The V call is TRBV30, the J call TRBJ1-6, with TRBD1 matching over 7 bases. Germline loops: CDR1 GTSNPN, CDR2 SVGIG (reference sequence). V shed 5 bases and J 10 bases; nucleotides not matched to a gene: 14. There are 15 residues in the CDR3.

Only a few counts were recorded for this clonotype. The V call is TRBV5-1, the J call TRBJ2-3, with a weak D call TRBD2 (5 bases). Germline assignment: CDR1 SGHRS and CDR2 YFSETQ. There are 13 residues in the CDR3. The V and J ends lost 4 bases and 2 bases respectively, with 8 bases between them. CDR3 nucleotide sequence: TGCGCCAGCAGCCCGGGGAACACAGATACGCAGTATTTT. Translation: CASSPGNTDTQYF.

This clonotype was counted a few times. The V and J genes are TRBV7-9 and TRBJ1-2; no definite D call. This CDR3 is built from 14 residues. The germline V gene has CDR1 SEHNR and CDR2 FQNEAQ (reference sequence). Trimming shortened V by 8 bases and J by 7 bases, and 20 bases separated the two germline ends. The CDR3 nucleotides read TGTGCCAGCGGTATAGTGGGAGGTGTTGGTGGCTACACCTTC. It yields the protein CASGIVGGVGGYTF.

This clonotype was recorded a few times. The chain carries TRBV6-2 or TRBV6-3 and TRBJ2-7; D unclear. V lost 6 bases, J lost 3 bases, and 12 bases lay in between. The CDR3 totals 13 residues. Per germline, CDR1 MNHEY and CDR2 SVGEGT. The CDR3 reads CASRRIAFYEQYF. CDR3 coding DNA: TGTGCCAGCAGGCGAATCGCCTTCTACGAGCAGTACTTC.

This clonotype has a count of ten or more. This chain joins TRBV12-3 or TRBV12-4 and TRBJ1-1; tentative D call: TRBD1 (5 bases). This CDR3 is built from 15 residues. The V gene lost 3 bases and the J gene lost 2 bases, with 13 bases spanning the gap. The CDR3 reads CASSFTTATNTEAFF. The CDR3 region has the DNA TGTGCCAGCAGTTTTACGACAGCGACAAACACTGAAGCTTTCTTT.

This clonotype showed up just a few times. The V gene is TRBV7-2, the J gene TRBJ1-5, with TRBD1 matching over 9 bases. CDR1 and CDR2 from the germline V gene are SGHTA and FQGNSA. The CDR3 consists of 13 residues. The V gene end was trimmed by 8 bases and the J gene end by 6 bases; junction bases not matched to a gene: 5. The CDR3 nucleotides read TGTGCCAGCTCAGGACAGGGGAGTCAGCCCCAGCATTTT. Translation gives CASSGQGSQPQHF.

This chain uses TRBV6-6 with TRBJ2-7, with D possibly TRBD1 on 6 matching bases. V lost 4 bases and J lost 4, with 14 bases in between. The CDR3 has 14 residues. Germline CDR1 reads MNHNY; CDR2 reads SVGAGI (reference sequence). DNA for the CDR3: TGTGCCAGCAGTTGGCAGAGGGGGTTATACGAGCAGTACTTC. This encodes CASSWQRGLYEQYF.

Here the CDR3 DNA reads TGCAGCGTTCCGTTATTGGGACAGGCGGTAGCGGATACGCAGTATTTT. It is translated as CSVPLLGQAVADTQYF. The chain has TRBV29-1 and TRBJ2-3; 8 nucleotides match TRBD1. The length of the CDR3 is 16 residues. In germline, CDR1 is SQVTM, CDR2 ANQGSEA. V lost 5 bases and J lost 6; bases outside the gene matches: 16.

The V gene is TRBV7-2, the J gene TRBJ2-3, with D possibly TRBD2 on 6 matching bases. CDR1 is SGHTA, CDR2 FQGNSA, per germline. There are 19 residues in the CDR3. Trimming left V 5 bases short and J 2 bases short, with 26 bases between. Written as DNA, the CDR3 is TGTGCCAGCAGCCGTTGGGGTTTATTCGGGGGACCTTACACAGATACGCAGTATTTT. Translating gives CASSRWGLFGGPYTDTQYF.

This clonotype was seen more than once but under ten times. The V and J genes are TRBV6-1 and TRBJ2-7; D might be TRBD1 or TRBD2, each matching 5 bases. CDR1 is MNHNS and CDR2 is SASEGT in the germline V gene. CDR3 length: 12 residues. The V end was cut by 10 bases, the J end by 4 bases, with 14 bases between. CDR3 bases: TGTGCCAAACCGGGGCCCTGTTACGAGCAGTACGTC. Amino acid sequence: CAKPGPCYEQYV.

CDR3 DNA sequence: TGTGCCAGCAGCTTGTTGGGGGCGGGCACTGAAGCTTTCTTT. Encoded protein: CASSLLGAGTEAFF. The chain recombines TRBV5-4 with TRBJ1-1; D is possibly TRBD1 (6 bases). Germline-derived CDR1 and CDR2 are SGHNT and YYREEE (reference sequence). The CDR3 is 14 residues long. With 1 base removed from V and 4 bases from J, the gap between germline ends came to 11 bases.

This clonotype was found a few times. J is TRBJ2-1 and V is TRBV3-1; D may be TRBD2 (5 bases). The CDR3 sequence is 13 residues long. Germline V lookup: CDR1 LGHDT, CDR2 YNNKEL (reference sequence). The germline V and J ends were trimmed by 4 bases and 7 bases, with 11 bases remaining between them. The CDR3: CASSLVALNEQFF. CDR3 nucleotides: TGTGCCAGCAGCCTTGTAGCGTTAAATGAGCAGTTCTTC.

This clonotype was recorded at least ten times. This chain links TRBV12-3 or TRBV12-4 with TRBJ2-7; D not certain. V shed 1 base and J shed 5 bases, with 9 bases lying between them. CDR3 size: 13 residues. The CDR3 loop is CASSLGESDEQYV. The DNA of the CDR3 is TGTGCCAGCAGTTTAGGCGAGTCCGACGAGCAGTACGTC.

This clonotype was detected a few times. In DNA form, the CDR3 reads TGTGCCAGCAGCCAAGGAAGCGGGACTAGCGGTCAAGAGACCCAGTACTTC. Protein product: CASSQGSGTSGQETQYF. The J gene is TRBJ2-5, the V gene TRBV3-1; 11 nucleotides agree with TRBD2. Germline CDR1 LGHDT, CDR2 YNNKEL (reference sequence). The CDR3 spans 17 residues. Trimming cost V 1 base and J 2 bases; bases outside gene matches: 6.

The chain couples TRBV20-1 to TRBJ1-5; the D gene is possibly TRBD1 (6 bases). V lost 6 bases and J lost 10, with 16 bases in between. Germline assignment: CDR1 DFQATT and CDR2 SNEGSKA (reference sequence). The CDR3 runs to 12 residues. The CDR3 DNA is TGCAGTGCCGTCGACACTGGGACACCCCAGCATTTT. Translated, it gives CSAVDTGTPQHF.